The 10 T cell receptor beta chains in this list originate from one sample, sequenced in a study of blood T cell repertoires in COVID-19. Only in-frame clones appear in the TCRdb table, and some are missing; sequencing was by immunoSEQ multiplex PCR. The sample has some 58,000 clones, around 93% seen once. The material sequenced was peripheral blood. The receptors shown here come from a man aged 45-65 years with active COVID-19.

CDR3 loop: CASSYSSRDTDTQYF. DNA of the CDR3: TGTGCCAGCAGTTACTCTTCTCGAGACACAGATACGCAGTATTTT. This chain connects TRBV6-2 or TRBV6-3 to TRBJ2-3; D is unresolved. Germline V gives CDR1 MNHEY, CDR2 SVGEGT. The V end was cut by 0 bases, the J end by 2 bases, with 9 bases between. This CDR3 is built from 15 residues.

The chain joins TRBV28 to TRBJ2-2; TRBD1 is a possible D gene (6 bases). V dropped 5 bases and J dropped 13 bases, with 14 bases sitting between them. CDR3 length: 12 residues. Germline loops: CDR1 MDHEN, CDR2 SYDVKM. CDR3 loop: CASSALVRGLFF. DNA for the CDR3: TGTGCCAGCAGTGCTCTGGTCAGGGGGCTGTTTTTT.

The rearrangement joins TRBV5-5 to TRBJ2-2, with TRBD1 as a possible D gene (6 bases). In germline, CDR1 is SGHKS, CDR2 YYEKEE (reference sequence). CDR3 size: 17 residues. Trimming took 4 bases from V and 4 from J, leaving 20 bases between them. Here the CDR3 reads CASSPRLLGAVTGELFF. CDR3 bases: TGTGCCAGCAGCCCTCGGCTTCTGGGGGCGGTCACCGGGGAGCTGTTTTTT.

The chain is built from TRBV6-5 and TRBJ2-1; a weak D match, TRBD2 (7 bases). Trimming left V 0 bases short and J 9 bases short, with 18 bases between. The CDR3 loop spans 16 amino acids. The germline CDR1 and CDR2 sequences are MNHEY and SVGAGI. The CDR3 here is CASSYSSPPRGAEQFF. For the CDR3, the DNA is TGTGCCAGCAGTTACTCGAGCCCGCCCCGGGGGGCTGAGCAGTTCTTC.

This sequence joins TRBV28 and TRBJ2-1; possibly TRBD2 for D (5 bases). This CDR3 spans 17 amino acids. V was pared by 6 bases and J by 4 bases, with 22 bases between. The germline CDR1 and CDR2 sequences are MDHEN and SYDVKM. The CDR3 loop reads CASRPPRTRTLYNEQFF. Here the CDR3 DNA reads TGTGCCAGCAGGCCGCCGCGAACTAGGACTCTATACAATGAGCAGTTCTTC.

For the CDR3, the DNA is TGCGCCAGCAGCCCCCGAAGACTAGCGGAGACAGATACGCAGTATTTT. This gives the protein CASSPRRLAETDTQYF. This chain connects TRBV5-1 to TRBJ2-3, with TRBD2 matching over 9 bases. The CDR3 length is 16 residues. CDR1 is SGHRS and CDR2 is YFSETQ in the germline V gene. The trim removed 4 bases at V and 3 bases at J, leaving 9 bases unmatched.

This chain links TRBV11-3 with TRBJ2-7, with 9 bases fitting TRBD2. The CDR3 is 15 residues long. V lost 1 base, J lost 2 bases, and 3 bases stayed unmatched. Germline V gene sequence: CDR1 SGHNT, CDR2 YENEEA. The CDR3 loop reads CASSLAKRGAYEQYF. The CDR3, as DNA: TGTGCCAGCAGCTTAGCTAAGCGGGGGGCCTACGAGCAGTACTTC.

The chain is built from TRBV7-2 and TRBJ1-6; weak D call: TRBD1 (5 bases). In germline, CDR1 is SGHTA, CDR2 FQGNSA. This CDR3 region has 15 residues. Trimming left V 0 bases short and J 10 bases short, with 13 bases between. Written as DNA, the CDR3 is TGTGCCAGCAGCTTAGCCCCAATGGGGGGGTCACCCCTCCACTTT. This translates into CASSLAPMGGSPLHF.

This chain connects TRBV19 to TRBJ1-1; D might be TRBD1 (6 bases). Looked up from germline, CDR1 is LNHDA and CDR2 is SQIVND (reference sequence). Trimming removed 7 bases from V and 0 bases from J, with 18 bases in between. This CDR3 contains 16 residues. DNA of the CDR3: TGTGCCAGTACCCCAAGTCGGGGGGGCATGAACACTGAAGCTTTCTTT. The encoded protein is CASTPSRGGMNTEAFF.

V gene TRBV28 combines with J gene TRBJ1-5, with D uncertain. CDR1 and CDR2 (germline): MDHEN, SYDVKM. CDR3 length: 14 amino acids. The V and J ends lost 2 bases and 6 bases respectively, with 11 bases between them. The DNA of the CDR3 is TGTGCCAGCAGTTTAGGTTCGGGTCGTCAGCCCCAGCATTTT. Encoded protein: CASSLGSGRQPQHF.